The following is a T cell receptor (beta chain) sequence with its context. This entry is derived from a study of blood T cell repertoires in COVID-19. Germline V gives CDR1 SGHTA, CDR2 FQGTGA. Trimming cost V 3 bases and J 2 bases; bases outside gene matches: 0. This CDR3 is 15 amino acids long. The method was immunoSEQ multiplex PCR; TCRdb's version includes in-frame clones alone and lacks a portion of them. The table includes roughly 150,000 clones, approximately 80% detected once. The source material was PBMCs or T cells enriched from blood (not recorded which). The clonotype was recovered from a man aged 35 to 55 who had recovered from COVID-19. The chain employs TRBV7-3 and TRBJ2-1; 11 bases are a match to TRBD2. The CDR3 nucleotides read TGTGCCAGCAGCTTTAGCGGGGGGGCCTACAATGAGCAGTTCTTC. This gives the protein CASSFSGGAYNEQFF.